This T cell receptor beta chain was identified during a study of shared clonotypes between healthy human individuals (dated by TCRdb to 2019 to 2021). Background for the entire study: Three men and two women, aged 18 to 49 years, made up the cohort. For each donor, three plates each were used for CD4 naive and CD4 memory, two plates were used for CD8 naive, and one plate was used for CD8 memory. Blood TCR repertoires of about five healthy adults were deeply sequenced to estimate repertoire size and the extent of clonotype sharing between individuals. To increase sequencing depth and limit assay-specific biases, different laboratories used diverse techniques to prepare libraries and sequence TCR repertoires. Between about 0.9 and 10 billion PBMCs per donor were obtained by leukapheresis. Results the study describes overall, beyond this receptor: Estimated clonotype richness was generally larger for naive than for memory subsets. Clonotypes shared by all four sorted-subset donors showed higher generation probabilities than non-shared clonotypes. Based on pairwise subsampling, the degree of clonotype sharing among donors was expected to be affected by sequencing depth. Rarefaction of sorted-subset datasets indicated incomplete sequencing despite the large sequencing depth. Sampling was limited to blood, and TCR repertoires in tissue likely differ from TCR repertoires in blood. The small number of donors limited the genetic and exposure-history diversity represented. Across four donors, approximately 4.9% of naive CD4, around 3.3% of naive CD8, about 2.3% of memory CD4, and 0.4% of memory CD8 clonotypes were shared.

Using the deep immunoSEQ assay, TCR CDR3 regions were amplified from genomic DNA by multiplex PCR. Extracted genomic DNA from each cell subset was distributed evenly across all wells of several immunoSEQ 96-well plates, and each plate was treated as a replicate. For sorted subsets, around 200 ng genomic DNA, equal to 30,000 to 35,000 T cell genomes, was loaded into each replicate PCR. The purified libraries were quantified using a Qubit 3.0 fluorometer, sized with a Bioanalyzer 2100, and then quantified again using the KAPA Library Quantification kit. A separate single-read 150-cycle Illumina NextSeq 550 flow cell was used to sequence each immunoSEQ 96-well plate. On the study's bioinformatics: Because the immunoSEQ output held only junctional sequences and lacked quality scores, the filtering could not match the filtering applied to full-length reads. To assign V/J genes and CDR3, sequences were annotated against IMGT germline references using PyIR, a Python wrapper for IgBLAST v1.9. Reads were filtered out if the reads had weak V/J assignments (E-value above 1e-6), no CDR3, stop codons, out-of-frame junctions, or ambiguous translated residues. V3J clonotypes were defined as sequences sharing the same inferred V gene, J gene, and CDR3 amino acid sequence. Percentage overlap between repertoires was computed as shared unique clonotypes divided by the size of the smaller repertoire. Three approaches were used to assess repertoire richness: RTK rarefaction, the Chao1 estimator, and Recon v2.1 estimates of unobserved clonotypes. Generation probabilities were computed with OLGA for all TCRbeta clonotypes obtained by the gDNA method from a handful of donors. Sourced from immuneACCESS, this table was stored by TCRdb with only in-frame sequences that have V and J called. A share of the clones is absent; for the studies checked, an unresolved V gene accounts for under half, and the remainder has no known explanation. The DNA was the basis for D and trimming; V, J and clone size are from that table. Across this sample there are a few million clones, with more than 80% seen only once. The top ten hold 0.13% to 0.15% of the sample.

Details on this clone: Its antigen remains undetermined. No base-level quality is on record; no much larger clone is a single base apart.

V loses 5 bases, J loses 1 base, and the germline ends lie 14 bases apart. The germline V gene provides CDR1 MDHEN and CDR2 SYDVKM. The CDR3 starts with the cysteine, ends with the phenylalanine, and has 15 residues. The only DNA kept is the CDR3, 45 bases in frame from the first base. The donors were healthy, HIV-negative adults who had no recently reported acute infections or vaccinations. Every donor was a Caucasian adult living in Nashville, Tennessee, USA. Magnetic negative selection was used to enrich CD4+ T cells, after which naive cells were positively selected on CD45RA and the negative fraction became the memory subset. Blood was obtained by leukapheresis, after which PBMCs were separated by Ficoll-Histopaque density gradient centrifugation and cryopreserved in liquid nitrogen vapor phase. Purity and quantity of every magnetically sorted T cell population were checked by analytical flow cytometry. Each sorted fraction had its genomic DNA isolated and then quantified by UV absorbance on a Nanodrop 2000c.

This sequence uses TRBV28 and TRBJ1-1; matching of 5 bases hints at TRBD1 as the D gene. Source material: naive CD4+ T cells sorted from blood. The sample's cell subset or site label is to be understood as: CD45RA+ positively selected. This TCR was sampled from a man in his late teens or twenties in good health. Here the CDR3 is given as CASSPRGRANTEAFF. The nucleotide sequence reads TGTGCCAGCAGTCCCCGGGGGAGAGCGAACACTGAAGCTTTCTTT.